One sample yielded the 17 T cell receptor beta chains listed below, sequenced in a study of blood T cell repertoires in COVID-19 (dated by TCRdb to about 2020). The library was obtained by the immunoSEQ multiplex PCR assay. TCRdb took this table from immuneACCESS and kept in-frame rearrangements with V and J called. Such tables lack part of the clones; where checked against another copy, unresolved V genes explain under half of the gap, and the rest is unexplained. The sample has 55,000 to 85,000 clones on record, about nine tenths of them singletons. In total, the top ten clones hold under 6.5% of the sample. Sequencing used peripheral blood. These receptors all come from a woman between 18 and 29 years old with acute or convalescent COVID-19.

The genes are TRBV6-1 and TRBJ1-2, with TRBD1 matching 9 bases. J lost 4 bases, V lost 3 bases, and 6 bases had no gene match. The CDR3 covers 15 residues. CDR1 and CDR2 (germline): MNHNS, SASEGT. The CDR3 nucleotides are TGTGCCAGCAGTGATGGGACAGGGCTACCCTATGGCTACACCTTC. It is translated as CASSDGTGLPYGYTF.

The chain has TRBV7-8 and TRBJ2-3; 9 bases fit TRBD1. CDR3 length: 17 amino acids. The J segment lost 4 bases and the V segment lost 0 bases, leaving 8 bases of the junction unmatched. Germline V gene sequence: CDR1 SGHVS, CDR2 FQNEAQ. CDR3 in amino acids: CASSLAFGTGTPDTQYF. CDR3 bases: TGTGCCAGCAGCTTAGCTTTCGGGACAGGGACCCCAGATACGCAGTATTTT.

The chain has TRBV9 and TRBJ2-1; 13 nucleotides match TRBD2. V gave up 3 bases and J gave up 7 bases; unmatched junction bases: 10. The CDR3 consists of 17 residues. Germline V CDR1 and CDR2: SGDLS, YYNGEE. In nucleotides, the CDR3 is TGTGCCAGCAGCGCTGCCTCAGGACTAGCGGGAGTGAATGAGCAGTTCTTC. Translating gives CASSAASGLAGVNEQFF. The whole variable domain, remainder taken from reference TRBV9 and TRBJ2-1, is DSGVTQTPKHLITATGQRVTLRCSPRSGDLSVYWYQQSLDQGLQFLIQYYNGEERAKGNILERFSAQQFPDLHSELNLSSLELGDSALYFCASSAASGLAGVNEQFFGPGTRLTVL.

The chain uses TRBV19 and TRBJ1-2; 12 bases align to TRBD1. Germline lookup yields CDR1 LNHDA and CDR2 SQIVND (reference sequence). V lost 3 bases and J lost 8; bases outside the gene matches: 4. This CDR3 is 14 amino acids long. The CDR3 nucleotides read TGTGCCAGTAGTATTGGGACAGGGGGCGGAGGCTACACCTTC. It encodes CASSIGTGGGGYTF.

The CDR3 sequence is CASSLTGGGEKLFF. The CDR3 DNA is TGTGCCAGCAGCTTGACAGGGGGCGGTGAAAAACTGTTTTTT. The rearrangement uses TRBV7-9 and TRBJ1-4; TRBD1 matches at 10 bases. The germline CDR1 and CDR2 sequences are SEHNR and FQNEAQ (reference sequence). This CDR3 spans 14 amino acids. Trimming removed 3 bases from V and 7 bases from J; junction bases left unmatched: 2.

V and J are TRBV28 and TRBJ1-5; 7 nucleotides match TRBD1. The junction had 7 bases not matched to a gene; V was cut back by 5 bases and J by 0 bases. This CDR3 contains 16 residues. Per germline, CDR1 MDHEN and CDR2 SYDVKM. The CDR3 coding sequence is TGTGCCAGCAGTCCATCGACAGGGAGTAGCAATCAGCCCCAGCATTTT. Translation: CASSPSTGSSNQPQHF.

The chain combines TRBV19 with TRBJ1-4; D may be TRBD1 (6 bases). Germline-derived CDR1 and CDR2 are LNHDA and SQIVND (reference sequence). This CDR3 region has 19 residues. Trimming took off 1 base at V and 0 bases at J, with 18 bases between the two ends. The CDR3 loop is CASSIVRYGQPSTNEKLFF. The CDR3 bases are TGTGCCAGTAGTATAGTGAGGTACGGACAGCCCTCAACTAATGAAAAACTGTTTTTT.

The chain has TRBV30 and TRBJ2-5; 12 bases agree with TRBD1. V trimming: 1 base; J trimming: 5 bases; junction bases outside the gene matches: 14. The CDR3 is 18 residues long. Germline values: CDR1 GTSNPN, CDR2 SVGIG (reference sequence). CDR3: CAWSGPGQGATPGETQYF. In DNA form, the CDR3 reads TGTGCCTGGAGTGGCCCGGGACAGGGGGCGACCCCTGGGGAGACCCAGTACTTC.

V is TRBV11-2 and J is TRBJ1-2; 10 bases line up with TRBD1. CDR1 and CDR2 (germline): SGHAT, FQNNGV. CDR3 length equals 16 residues. Trimming cost V 1 base and J 5 bases; bases outside gene matches: 7. In DNA, the CDR3 is TGTGCCAGCAGCTTAGGGGAGCGGACAGGGGGATATGGCTACACCTTC. This codes for CASSLGERTGGYGYTF.

The gene calls are TRBV5-8 and TRBJ2-1; 7 nucleotides match TRBD1. The germline CDR1 and CDR2 sequences are SGHTS and YDEGEE. V lost 1 base and J lost 2; bases outside the gene matches: 3. CDR3 length: 15 residues. CDR3 nucleotide sequence: TGTGCCAGCAGCTTGTTCCAGGGGGCCTACAATGAGCAGTTCTTC. Protein: CASSLFQGAYNEQFF.

The rearrangement joins TRBV30 to TRBJ1-1; 7 nucleotides line up with TRBD1. Germline V gene lookup returns CDR1 GTSNPN and CDR2 SVGIG (reference sequence). V lost 0 bases to trimming and J lost 0 bases; unmatched junction nucleotides: 7. This CDR3 region has 16 residues. The CDR3 reads CAWSVGGQLMNTEAFF. CDR3 nucleotides: TGTGCCTGGAGTGTGGGGGGACAGCTCATGAACACTGAAGCTTTCTTT.

V usage is TRBV7-2 and J usage is TRBJ2-7, with D possibly matching TRBD2 (5 bases). V dropped 7 bases and J dropped 0 bases, with 13 bases sitting between them. Germline V gene data show CDR1 as SGHTA and CDR2 as FQGNSA. The CDR3 contains 14 residues. CDR3 in DNA: TGTGCCAGCACCCTGACGGGGAGCTCCTACGAGCAGTACTTC. This gives the protein CASTLTGSSYEQYF.

The rearrangement joins TRBV2 to TRBJ1-2; 7 nucleotides match TRBD1. The germline CDR1 and CDR2 sequences are SNHLY and FYNNEI. This CDR3 spans 13 amino acids. The V and J ends lost 4 bases and 8 bases, in that order; junction bases with no gene match: 7. CDR3 sequence (DNA): TGTGCCAGCAGTGTCAGGACAGGCGGCGGCTACACCTTC. Protein product: CASSVRTGGGYTF.

The chain couples TRBV9 to TRBJ1-4, with a weak D call TRBD1 (5 bases). V lost 4 bases, J lost 7 bases, and 14 bases lay in between. CDR1 is SGDLS, CDR2 YYNGEE, per germline. The CDR3 covers 14 residues. This CDR3 reads CASSSTMGGEKLFF. Here the CDR3 DNA reads TGTGCCAGCAGCTCAACTATGGGGGGTGAAAAACTGTTTTTT.

V gene TRBV5-5 combines with J gene TRBJ1-1; 9 nucleotides agree with TRBD1. The CDR3 consists of 16 residues. The germline CDR1 and CDR2 sequences are SGHKS and YYEKEE (reference sequence). Trimming at V came to 2 bases and at J to 2 bases, leaving 7 bases not matched to a gene. DNA of the CDR3: TGTGCCAGCAGCTTCACACAGGGGGCGTTTAACACTGAAGCTTTCTTT. This encodes CASSFTQGAFNTEAFF.

The genes are TRBV30 and TRBJ2-1; 12 positions agree with TRBD2. Germline V gene data show CDR1 as GTSNPN and CDR2 as SVGIG (reference sequence). The CDR3 runs to 19 residues. V was clipped by 2 bases and J by 4 bases; unmatched bases: 15. The CDR3 coding sequence is TGTGCCTGGAGTACAACCGGGACAGGAGGACTAGCGGGGTACAATGAGCAGTTCTTC. It yields the protein CAWSTTGTGGLAGYNEQFF. Full variable domain (outside the CDR3, taken from reference TRBV30 and TRBJ2-1): SQTIHQWPATLVQPVGSPLSLECTVEGTSNPNLYWYRQAAGRGLQLLFYSVGIGQISSEVPQNLSASRPQDRQFILSSKKLLLSDSGFYLCAWSTTGTGGLAGYNEQFFGPGTRLTVL.

The V call is TRBV28, the J call TRBJ2-2; 8 bases align to TRBD1. V lost 4 bases, J lost 6 bases, and 7 bases stayed unmatched. CDR3 length equals 15 residues. Looked up from germline, CDR1 is MDHEN and CDR2 is SYDVKM. DNA of the CDR3: TGTGCCAGCAGTTACCTCCAGGGGGCTGCCGGGGAGCTGTTTTTT. Translating gives CASSYLQGAAGELFF.